The 25 T cell receptor beta chains presented below share a single source sample, sequenced in a study of blood T cell repertoires in COVID-19. Some clones are missing from TCRdb's copy, which holds only in-frame ones; the method was immunoSEQ multiplex PCR. The sample shows 200,000 to 250,000 clones, roughly 87% of them seen only once. The sequenced sample was PBMCs or T cells enriched from blood (not recorded which). These receptors all stem from a man between 25 and 39 years old who had recovered from COVID-19.

This rearrangement joins TRBV7-8 to TRBJ1-2; the D gene is possibly TRBD1 (5 bases). The CDR3 contains 14 residues. V dropped 5 bases and J dropped 4 bases, with 14 bases sitting between them. CDR1 is SGHVS, CDR2 FQNEAQ, per germline. The CDR3 DNA follows: TGTGCCAGCAGCCAAGACAGTGTTCCCTATGGCTACACCTTC. Encoded protein: CASSQDSVPYGYTF.

This chain connects TRBV5-6 to TRBJ2-7, with a tentative D call TRBD2 (5 bases). The CDR3 covers 13 residues. Between the trimmed V and J ends, which lost 3 bases and 7 bases, there was a span of 14 bases. Germline V gene sequence: CDR1 SGHDT, CDR2 YYEEEE. The CDR3 reads CASSSTRVTEQYF. The CDR3 DNA reads TGTGCCAGCAGCTCTACGAGGGTAACAGAGCAGTACTTC.

J is TRBJ2-2 and V is TRBV6-5, with 12 bases fitting TRBD2. Per the germline V gene, CDR1 is MNHEY and CDR2 is SVGAGI. Trimming took 6 bases from V and 4 from J; bases not matched to a gene: 3. The CDR3 is 15 residues long. The CDR3 DNA sequence: TGTGCCAGCAGGGGGACTAGCGGGCTCACCGGGGAGCTGTTTTTT. The encoded protein is CASRGTSGLTGELFF.

The rearrangement uses TRBV5-4 and TRBJ2-6; D not certain. This CDR3 comprises 13 residues. Between the trimmed V and J ends, which lost 7 bases and 0 bases, there was a span of 5 bases. Germline CDR1 and CDR2: SGHNT and YYREEE (reference sequence). The CDR3 DNA reads TGTGCCAGCCGTAGCTCTGGGGCCAACGTCCTGACTTTC. Translating it yields CASRSSGANVLTF. Complete variable domain (other parts from reference TRBV5-4 and TRBJ2-6): ETGVTQSPTHLIKTRGQQVTLRCSSQSGHNTVSWYQQALGQGPQFIFQYYREEENGRGNFPPRFSGLQFPNYSSELNVNALELDDSALYLCASRSSGANVLTFGAGSRLTVL.

CDR3 loop: CASKRTTMRPKNIQYF. The DNA for the CDR3 is TGTGCCAGCAAGAGGACTACGATGAGGCCCAAAAACATTCAGTACTTC. The rearrangement links TRBV2 to TRBJ2-4, with a possible D match to TRBD2 (6 bases). With 7 bases removed from V and 2 bases from J, the gap between germline ends came to 18 bases. Germline loops: CDR1 SNHLY, CDR2 FYNNEI. The CDR3 totals 16 residues.

In its sample, this clone was seen once. The CDR3 here is CASSVGTGGSGYGYTF. In DNA form, the CDR3 reads TGTGCCAGCAGTGTTGGGACAGGGGGCAGTGGCTATGGCTACACCTTC. V gene TRBV6-4 combines with J gene TRBJ1-2, with 12 bases aligning to TRBD1. Trimming cost V 4 bases and J 4 bases; bases outside gene matches: 7. The V gene's germline CDR1 is MRHNA and CDR2 SNTAGT. The CDR3 is 16 amino acids.

The J gene is TRBJ1-5, the V gene TRBV7-8; maybe TRBD1 (5 bases). Germline CDR1 and CDR2: SGHVS and FQNEAQ. V was cut by 3 bases and J by 3 bases, with 6 bases left in between. The CDR3 runs 13 residues. CDR3 DNA sequence: TGTGCCAGCAGCTTCAGGGCCAATCAGCCCCAGCATTTT. Translated, it gives CASSFRANQPQHF.

The chain combines TRBV7-9 with TRBJ2-7; a possible D gene is TRBD1 (6 bases). Trimming shortened V by 2 bases and J by 4 bases, and 12 bases separated the two germline ends. Germline values: CDR1 SEHNR, CDR2 FQNEAQ (reference sequence). The CDR3 is 14 amino acids. The CDR3 DNA reads TGTGCCAGCAGCTTAACCGGGACACCTTACGAGCAGTACTTC. Its translation: CASSLTGTPYEQYF. Using reference TRBV7-9 and TRBJ2-7 for the parts outside the CDR3, the full variable domain is DTGVSQNPRHKITKRGQNVTFRCDPISEHNRLYWYRQTLGQGPEFLTYFQNEAQLEKSRLLSDRFSAERPKGSFSTLEIQRTEQGDSAMYLCASSLTGTPYEQYFGPGTRLTVT.

The V call is TRBV9, the J call TRBJ2-2; tentatively, D is TRBD1 (6 bases). The CDR3 extends over 14 amino acids. V dropped 0 bases and J dropped 6 bases, with 9 bases sitting between them. CDR1 is SGDLS, CDR2 YYNGEE, per germline. The CDR3 DNA follows: TGTGCCAGCAGCGTAGTAGGGGGATCCGGGGAGCTGTTTTTT. Protein: CASSVVGGSGELFF.

The J gene is TRBJ1-2, the V gene TRBV27; TRBD1 aligns across 10 bases. Germline loops: CDR1 MNHEY, CDR2 SMNVEV (reference sequence). After removal of 4 bases from V and 3 bases from J, the junction contained 5 bases not matched to a gene. This CDR3 region has 15 residues. CDR3 loop: CASSSGDRGDYGYTF. CDR3 DNA: TGTGCCAGCAGTTCCGGGGACAGGGGAGACTATGGCTACACCTTC.

V usage is TRBV30 and J usage is TRBJ1-1; D is perhaps TRBD1 (6 bases). The germline V gene has CDR1 GTSNPN and CDR2 SVGIG (reference sequence). Trimming took 5 bases from V and 0 from J, leaving 13 bases between them. This CDR3 region has 14 residues. The CDR3 bases are TGTGCCTGGGGGCAGGGGCTAATGAACACTGAAGCTTTCTTT. This encodes CAWGQGLMNTEAFF.

The count of this clone is one. V and J are TRBV7-9 and TRBJ1-1; D unresolved. V was trimmed by 3 bases and J by 4 bases, leaving 12 bases between them. The CDR3 has 14 residues. The germline V gene has CDR1 SEHNR and CDR2 FQNEAQ (reference sequence). DNA for the CDR3: TGTGCCAGCAGCTTTACGGGTTATGGCACTGAAGCTTTCTTT. This gives the protein CASSFTGYGTEAFF.

This clone was detected once. The V call is TRBV19, the J call TRBJ1-5; 8 nucleotides line up with TRBD1. CDR1 is LNHDA and CDR2 is SQIVND in the germline V gene (reference sequence). The CDR3 contains 17 residues. The V segment lost 9 bases and the J segment 2 bases; nucleotides outside the gene matches: 15. In DNA form, the CDR3 reads TGTGCCAGCCACGACAGGGGCCGCACTTGGGGCAATCAGCCCCAGCATTTT. Translating it yields CASHDRGRTWGNQPQHF.

The rearrangement links TRBV3-1 (or the pseudogene TRBV3-2) to TRBJ2-1; D unresolved. The germline V gene encodes CDR1 LGHDT and CDR2 YNNKEL (reference sequence). This CDR3 contains 14 residues. Trimming stripped 1 base from V and 5 bases from J, with 9 bases between. The CDR3 DNA is TGTGCCAGCAGCCAAGGCTTTGGCCACAATGAGCAGTTCTTC. Protein: CASSQGFGHNEQFF.

V gene TRBV7-9 combines with J gene TRBJ1-5; D is unclear. The CDR3 contains 14 residues. Germline V gene lookup returns CDR1 SEHNR and CDR2 FQNEAQ (reference sequence). V was pared by 5 bases and J by 0 bases, with 8 bases between. As DNA, the CDR3 is TGTGCCAGCAGCCTGGCTGGTAGCAATCAGCCCCAGCATTTT. This gives the protein CASSLAGSNQPQHF.

V and J are TRBV5-1 and TRBJ2-5, with a weak D call TRBD2 (7 bases). CDR3 length: 15 residues. The V end was cut by 4 bases, the J end by 1 base, with 14 bases between. Germline loops: CDR1 SGHRS, CDR2 YFSETQ. This CDR3 is CASSQWAGAQETQYF. The CDR3 bases are TGCGCCAGCAGCCAATGGGCGGGGGCCCAAGAGACCCAGTACTTC.

The chain employs TRBV27 and TRBJ2-7, with 9 bases aligning to TRBD1. Germline-derived CDR1 and CDR2 are MNHEY and SMNVEV (reference sequence). The CDR3 consists of 13 residues. V dropped 9 bases and J dropped 4; count of bases not matched to a gene: 7. Here the CDR3 DNA reads TGTGCCAGTAAACAGGGGGCTGTGTACGAGCAGTACTTC. Translating gives CASKQGAVYEQYF.

Note on this clone: This sample includes further DNA sequences coding for the same CDR3. This rearrangement joins TRBV6-2 or TRBV6-3 to TRBJ2-1, with D uncertain. CDR1 MNHEY and CDR2 SVGEGT come from the germline V gene. The CDR3 is 12 residues long. V gave up 2 bases and J gave up 6 bases, with 5 bases separating them. CDR3 residues: CASSYRGNEQFF. CDR3 coding DNA: TGTGCCAGCAGTTACCGCGGCAATGAGCAGTTCTTC.

The genes are TRBV5-4 and TRBJ1-1; weak D call: TRBD1 (5 bases). The CDR3 is made up of 14 amino acids. In germline, CDR1 is SGHNT, CDR2 YYREEE (reference sequence). The V and J ends lost 4 bases and 4 bases respectively, with 14 bases between them. The CDR3 DNA reads TGTGCCAGCAGCCCCGACGGGGGTGCCACTGAAGCTTTCTTT. Its translation: CASSPDGGATEAFF.

This chain connects TRBV28 to TRBJ1-6; TRBD1 agrees at 9 bases. With 6 bases clipped from V and 9 bases from J, the junction kept 6 bases outside the gene matches. The CDR3 runs 14 residues. Germline-derived CDR1 and CDR2 are MDHEN and SYDVKM. The CDR3 spells CASSLQGAGSPLHF. DNA of the CDR3: TGTGCCAGCAGCCTACAGGGGGCAGGTTCACCCCTCCACTTT.

The chain is built from TRBV29-1 and TRBJ1-4; TRBD1 agrees at 12 bases. The CDR3 length is 15 residues. Germline trimming cut 1 base from V and 14 bases from J; bases unmatched to any gene: 11. CDR1 is SQVTM and CDR2 is ANQGSEA in the germline V gene. CDR3 coding DNA: TGCAGCGTTGAAGGAGACGGGGACAGGGGGCTTCAGCTGTTTTTT. Residues: CSVEGDGDRGLQLFF.

This clone was picked up a small number of times. The chain uses TRBV5-6 and TRBJ2-5; 10 bases align to TRBD2. CDR1 is SGHDT and CDR2 is YYEEEE in the germline V gene. The trim removed 6 bases at V and 4 bases at J, leaving 21 bases unmatched. The CDR3 length is 19 residues. The CDR3 is CASNPRWGSGRAERETQYF. DNA for the CDR3: TGTGCCAGCAACCCGCGCTGGGGCAGCGGGAGGGCCGAGAGAGAGACCCAGTACTTC. The full variable domain, its missing parts supplied by reference TRBV5-6 and TRBJ2-5, is DAGVTQSPTHLIKTRGQQVTLRCSPKSGHDTVSWYQQALGQGPQFIFQYYEEEERQRGNFPDRFSGHQFPNYSSELNVNALLLGDSALYLCASNPRWGSGRAERETQYFGPGTRLLVL.

This clone was counted once. V usage is TRBV14 and J usage is TRBJ2-5; D is unresolved. Germline values: CDR1 SGHDN, CDR2 FVKESK. The V gene lost 1 base and the J gene lost 2 bases, with 8 bases spanning the gap. This CDR3 comprises 14 residues. This chain's CDR3 is CASSQGWLQETQYF. For the CDR3, the DNA is TGTGCCAGCAGCCAAGGGTGGCTTCAAGAGACCCAGTACTTC.

This chain joins TRBV6-1 and TRBJ1-2; 8 bases are a match to TRBD1. CDR3 length: 15 residues. V lost 3 bases and J lost 5; bases outside the gene matches: 8. From germline, CDR1 is MNHNS and CDR2 SASEGT. In DNA form, the CDR3 reads TGTGCCAGCAGTGAGCAGACAGGGGCCGGATATGGCTACACCTTC. Residues: CASSEQTGAGYGYTF.

This sequence joins TRBV7-9 and TRBJ2-5, with 7 nucleotides matching TRBD2. The CDR3 is made up of 14 amino acids. The ends lost 5 bases at V and 4 bases at J; junction bases unmatched: 7. Germline V gives CDR1 SEHNR, CDR2 FQNEAQ (reference sequence). The CDR3 loop is CASSPNSGRETQYF. DNA of the CDR3: TGTGCCAGCAGCCCAAATAGCGGGCGAGAGACCCAGTACTTC.